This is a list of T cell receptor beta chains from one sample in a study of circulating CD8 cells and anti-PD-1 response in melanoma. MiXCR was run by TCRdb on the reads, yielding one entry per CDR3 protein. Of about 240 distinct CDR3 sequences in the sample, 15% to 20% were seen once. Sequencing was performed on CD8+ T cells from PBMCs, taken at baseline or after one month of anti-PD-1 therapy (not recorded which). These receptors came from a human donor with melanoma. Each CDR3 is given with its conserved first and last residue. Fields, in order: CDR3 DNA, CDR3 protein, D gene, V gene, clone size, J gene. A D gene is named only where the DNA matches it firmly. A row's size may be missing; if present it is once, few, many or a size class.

cdr3_nt: TGTGCCAGCAGCGGTTGGGCGGACAGGGTGACCACCGGGGAGCTGTTTTTT
cdr3_aa: CASSGWADRVTTGELFF
d_call: TRBD1
v_call: TRBV28
clone_size: hyperexpanded
j_call: TRBJ2-2

cdr3_nt: TGTGCCAGCAGTCCGGCAGCGGGGGGTTCAGGAGAGACCCAGTACTTC
cdr3_aa: CASSPAAGGSGETQYF
d_call: TRBD2
v_call: TRBV12-3/TRBV12-4
clone_size: large
j_call: TRBJ2-5

cdr3_nt: TGCGCCAGCAGTGAGAATGTGGGCCCAGACCAAGAGACCCAGTACTTC
cdr3_aa: CASSENVGPDQETQYF
d_call: .
v_call: TRBV10-1
clone_size: large
j_call: TRBJ2-5

cdr3_nt: TGTGCCAGTAACCAGGCGTTCTACAATGAGCAGTTCTTC
cdr3_aa: CASNQAFYNEQFF
d_call: .
v_call: TRBV19
clone_size: medium-sized
j_call: TRBJ2-1

cdr3_nt: TGTGCCAGTAGAGACAGGGGGCTCTACGAGCAGTACTTC
cdr3_aa: CASRDRGLYEQYF
d_call: TRBD1
v_call: TRBV19
clone_size: large
j_call: TRBJ2-7

cdr3_nt: TGTGCCAGCAGCCCCTCCGCGCGGGGCGGCACCATATATTTT
cdr3_aa: CASSPSARGGTIYF
d_call: .
v_call: TRBV7-2
clone_size: large
j_call: TRBJ1-3

cdr3_nt: TGCAGTGCACAACTAGCGGGAGTCTTCTACGAGCAGTACTTC
cdr3_aa: CSAQLAGVFYEQYF
d_call: TRBD2
v_call: TRBV20-1
clone_size: medium-sized
j_call: TRBJ2-7

cdr3_nt: TGTGCCAGCAGCGGACAGGGCTACGAGCAGTACTTC
cdr3_aa: CASSGQGYEQYF
d_call: TRBD1
v_call: TRBV6-6
clone_size: large
j_call: TRBJ2-7

cdr3_nt: TGTGCCAGCAGTTACGGGACTAGCGGGGCCACAGATACGCAGTATTTT
cdr3_aa: CASSYGTSGATDTQYF
d_call: TRBD2
v_call: TRBV6-6
clone_size: medium-sized
j_call: TRBJ2-3

cdr3_nt: TGTGCCAGCAGTTTCGGGCCAGATACGCAGTATTTT
cdr3_aa: CASSFGPDTQYF
d_call: .
v_call: TRBV12-3/TRBV12-4
clone_size: medium-sized
j_call: TRBJ2-3

cdr3_nt: TGTGCCAGTAGTATAGTGTGGTTGGGACAGGGGAACACTGAAGCTTTCTTT
cdr3_aa: CASSIVWLGQGNTEAFF
d_call: TRBD1
v_call: TRBV19
clone_size: .
j_call: TRBJ1-1

cdr3_nt: TGTGCCAGCAGCGAGGAGGTTGCTGTGGGCCCGAAAGCTTTCTTT
cdr3_aa: CASSEEVAVGPKAFF
d_call: .
v_call: TRBV5-8
clone_size: large
j_call: TRBJ1-1

cdr3_nt: TGTGCCAGCAGCTTAACCCCTAGCGGGGGGGATACGCAGTATTTT
cdr3_aa: CASSLTPSGGDTQYF
d_call: TRBD2
v_call: TRBV7-3
clone_size: medium-sized
j_call: TRBJ2-3

cdr3_nt: TGTGCCAGCAGCCCCGGGACAGCCCACTACGAGCAGTACTTC
cdr3_aa: CASSPGTAHYEQYF
d_call: TRBD1
v_call: TRBV28
clone_size: hyperexpanded
j_call: TRBJ2-7

cdr3_nt: TGTGCCAGCAGTCTAGGACAGGGGGGCCTCTACGAGCAGTACTTC
cdr3_aa: CASSLGQGGLYEQYF
d_call: TRBD1
v_call: TRBV28
clone_size: large
j_call: TRBJ2-7

cdr3_nt: TGTGCCAGCAGCCTTTCCGGGACAGACAATGAGCAGTTCTTC
cdr3_aa: CASSLSGTDNEQFF
d_call: TRBD1
v_call: TRBV5-4
clone_size: large
j_call: TRBJ2-1

cdr3_nt: TGCAGTGCTTACCGGGCGGGGGGGCACAATGAGCAGTTCTTC
cdr3_aa: CSAYRAGGHNEQFF
d_call: TRBD2
v_call: TRBV20-1
clone_size: large
j_call: TRBJ2-1

cdr3_nt: TGTGCCAGTAGTTTCGGGATCGGAGGGACCCAGTACTTC
cdr3_aa: CASSFGIGGTQYF
d_call: .
v_call: TRBV19
clone_size: .
j_call: TRBJ2-5

cdr3_nt: TGTGCCATATACTCGCGGGCCGGGGAGCTGTTTTTT
cdr3_aa: CAIYSRAGELFF
d_call: .
v_call: TRBV6-6
clone_size: .
j_call: TRBJ2-2

cdr3_nt: TGTGCCAGCAGTCTGATCGGGGGGGACGAGCAGTACTTC
cdr3_aa: CASSLIGGDEQYF
d_call: TRBD2
v_call: TRBV28
clone_size: .
j_call: TRBJ2-7

cdr3_nt: TGTGCCAGCAGCGTAGAGGGACATCCCTACGAGCAGTACTTC
cdr3_aa: CASSVEGHPYEQYF
d_call: .
v_call: TRBV9
clone_size: large
j_call: TRBJ2-7

cdr3_nt: TGTGCCAGCAGCAATCCGGGACCGGAACCGGGGAGCAGTTTTTTT
cdr3_aa: CASSNPGPEPGSSFF
d_call: .
v_call: TRBV21-1
clone_size: .
j_call: TRBJ2-2

cdr3_nt: TGTGCTAGCAGCGTAGAGGGGACCGGGGAGCTGTTTTTT
cdr3_aa: CASSVEGTGELFF
d_call: .
v_call: TRBV7-7
clone_size: large
j_call: TRBJ2-2

cdr3_nt: TGTGCCAGCAGCCGGACAGGGGAAGTGAGATACGAGCAGTACTTC
cdr3_aa: CASSRTGEVRYEQYF
d_call: TRBD1
v_call: TRBV28
clone_size: large
j_call: TRBJ2-7

cdr3_nt: TGTGCCATCGGTCGGGGCCTTTCCTACGAGCAGTACTTC
cdr3_aa: CAIGRGLSYEQYF
d_call: .
v_call: TRBV28
clone_size: large
j_call: TRBJ2-7

cdr3_nt: TGTGCCAGCAGCCAAGTCGGCGTGGGGGAGACCCAGTACTTC
cdr3_aa: CASSQVGVGETQYF
d_call: .
v_call: TRBV14
clone_size: hyperexpanded
j_call: TRBJ2-5

cdr3_nt: TGCAGCGTTGTTCGGGCAAGTACCTACGAGCAGTACTTC
cdr3_aa: CSVVRASTYEQYF
d_call: .
v_call: TRBV29-1
clone_size: large
j_call: TRBJ2-7

cdr3_nt: TGTGCCAGCAGTTTATGGGGAACTTTTAATTCACCCCTCCACTTT
cdr3_aa: CASSLWGTFNSPLHF
d_call: .
v_call: TRBV28
clone_size: large
j_call: TRBJ1-6

cdr3_nt: TGCAGTGCGTGGACCAGCGGGAGGGCCGGGGTGTACGAGCTGTACTTC
cdr3_aa: CSAWTSGRAGVYELYF
d_call: TRBD2
v_call: TRBV20-1
clone_size: .
j_call: TRBJ2-7

cdr3_nt: TGTGCCAGCAGACCGGTAGGGACCCTGTTTGGCACAGATACGCATTATTTT
cdr3_aa: CASRPVGTLFGTDTHYF
d_call: .
v_call: TRBV28
clone_size: once
j_call: TRBJ2-3

cdr3_nt: TGTGCCAGCTCACCACCAGGGAAGCGCACAGATACGCAGTATTTT
cdr3_aa: CASSPPGKRTDTQYF
d_call: .
v_call: TRBV18
clone_size: large
j_call: TRBJ2-3

cdr3_nt: TGTGCCAGCACCCCCCCGAGGGGTACGCAGTATTTT
cdr3_aa: CASTPPRGTQYF
d_call: .
v_call: TRBV28
clone_size: hyperexpanded
j_call: TRBJ2-3

cdr3_nt: TGTGCCAGCAGTGGGGACCCGGGACTACGATATAATACGCAGTATTTT
cdr3_aa: CASSGDPGLRYNTQYF
d_call: TRBD2
v_call: TRBV28
clone_size: large
j_call: TRBJ2-3

cdr3_nt: TGTGCCAGCAGTGAGGGAGACAGGGAGATAAACATTCAGTACTTC
cdr3_aa: CASSEGDREINIQYF
d_call: TRBD1
v_call: TRBV25-1
clone_size: large
j_call: TRBJ2-4

cdr3_nt: TGTGCCAGCAGCTTCTCGGGGGACCAGCCCCAGCATTTT
cdr3_aa: CASSFSGDQPQHF
d_call: .
v_call: TRBV7-9
clone_size: large
j_call: TRBJ1-5

cdr3_nt: TGTGCCACCAGTGCGACTACAGATACGCAGTATTTT
cdr3_aa: CATSATTDTQYF
d_call: .
v_call: TRBV24-1
clone_size: large
j_call: TRBJ2-3

cdr3_nt: TGCAGTGCTAGAGTTTTGGGATTAGCGGAAGAGACCCAGTACTTC
cdr3_aa: CSARVLGLAEETQYF
d_call: .
v_call: TRBV20-1
clone_size: large
j_call: TRBJ2-5

cdr3_nt: TGTGCTAGCAGTACCCTAGACCTAGCGTCCCACGAGCGGTACTTC
cdr3_aa: CASSTLDLASHERYF
d_call: .
v_call: TRBV12-3/TRBV12-4
clone_size: once
j_call: TRBJ2-7

cdr3_nt: TGCGCCAGCAGCCAACGGGAGGGTTCCTTCAGATACAATGAGCAGTTCTTC
cdr3_aa: CASSQREGSFRYNEQFF
d_call: TRBD2
v_call: TRBV4-1
clone_size: large
j_call: TRBJ2-1

cdr3_nt: TGTGCCAGCAGCATTGGACAGGGCACCTACGAGCAGTACTTC
cdr3_aa: CASSIGQGTYEQYF
d_call: TRBD1
v_call: TRBV11-1
clone_size: large
j_call: TRBJ2-7

cdr3_nt: TGTGCCAGTAGTGGGGGTCAGCGCCGGAGGACCTACGAGCAGTACTTC
cdr3_aa: CASSGGQRRRTYEQYF
d_call: .
v_call: TRBV19
clone_size: medium-sized
j_call: TRBJ2-7

cdr3_nt: TGTGCCAGCAGCAAAGTTCTCGCGGAGTCCACAGATACGCAGTATTTT
cdr3_aa: CASSKVLAESTDTQYF
d_call: .
v_call: TRBV21-1
clone_size: .
j_call: TRBJ2-3

cdr3_nt: TGTGCCAGCAGCTTGGGACTAGCGGGAGTGGGTTTTTTGGATGAGCAGTTCTTC
cdr3_aa: CASSLGLAGVGFLDEQFF
d_call: TRBD2
v_call: TRBV11-2
clone_size: large
j_call: TRBJ2-1

cdr3_nt: TGTGCCAGCAGCGTAGGAGGGGGGCCCCCAGATACGCAGTATTTT
cdr3_aa: CASSVGGGPPDTQYF
d_call: .
v_call: TRBV9
clone_size: .
j_call: TRBJ2-3

cdr3_nt: TGTGCCACTTACTCGCGGGTCGGGGAGCCGTTTTTT
cdr3_aa: CATYSRVGEPFF
d_call: .
v_call: TRBV6-6
clone_size: once
j_call: TRBJ2-2

cdr3_nt: TGTGCCAGCAGCTTGGAGTTCTCCATTGGGGTCACTGAAGCTTTCTTT
cdr3_aa: CASSLEFSIGVTEAFF
d_call: .
v_call: TRBV5-6
clone_size: .
j_call: TRBJ1-1

cdr3_nt: TGTGCCAGTAGTATAGCCAGCGGGAGTCGGACCGGGGAGCTGTTTTTT
cdr3_aa: CASSIASGSRTGELFF
d_call: TRBD2
v_call: TRBV19
clone_size: large
j_call: TRBJ2-2

cdr3_nt: TGTGCCAGTAAACCCCCGGGGGGGACGAACACCGGGGAGCTGTTTTTT
cdr3_aa: CASKPPGGTNTGELFF
d_call: TRBD2
v_call: TRBV19
clone_size: .
j_call: TRBJ2-2

cdr3_nt: TGTGCCAGCAGTCTCCAGGCTAGCGGGAGGGTTGAGCAGTTCTTC
cdr3_aa: CASSLQASGRVEQFF
d_call: TRBD2
v_call: TRBV27
clone_size: large
j_call: TRBJ2-1

cdr3_nt: TGTGCCAGCAGCTTCCCCGGTCCCTACAATGAGCAGTTCTTC
cdr3_aa: CASSFPGPYNEQFF
d_call: .
v_call: TRBV5-6
clone_size: large
j_call: TRBJ2-1

cdr3_nt: TGTGCCAGTAGTCCAGCGGGGGAGATGAATGCCGGGGAGCTGTTTTTT
cdr3_aa: CASSPAGEMNAGELFF
d_call: TRBD2
v_call: TRBV19
clone_size: hyperexpanded
j_call: TRBJ2-2

cdr3_nt: TGCAGTGCTCAGGAGGGGACAGGGCGAATCTTAGAGCAGTACTTC
cdr3_aa: CSAQEGTGRILEQYF
d_call: TRBD1
v_call: TRBV20-1
clone_size: few
j_call: TRBJ2-7